What follows is one TCR beta chain and its context. Trimming stripped 2 bases from V and 2 bases from J, with 11 bases between. This CDR3 has 15 residues. CDR1 SNHLY and CDR2 FYNNEI come from the germline V gene. This specimen comes from a study of blood T cell repertoires in COVID-19. Study details: The origin of the acute and convalescent COVID-19 samples was the United States, Italy and Spain. The analysed material was cDNA or gDNA that came from T cells, B-cell-depleted T cells, or PBMCs.

Data came from immunoSEQ multiplex PCR; TCRdb stores just in-frame clones and leaves some out. Of some 74,000 clones in the sample, approximately 80% were seen once. The sample was peripheral blood. The chain combines TRBV2 with TRBJ2-3, with TRBD2 as a possible D gene (7 bases). The TCR originated in a human donor in a cohort sampled during active COVID-19. Here the CDR3 reads CASSERGGFTDTQYF. In nucleotides, the CDR3 is TGTGCCAGCAGTGAAAGGGGGGGCTTCACAGATACGCAGTATTTT.